These 26 T cell receptor beta chains originate from one sample sequenced in a study of vaccination and CD4 T cells after COVID-19. The treatment is: approximately 10-day PBMC culture with coronavirus spike peptide pools or control peptides (ViraFEST assay). Cultured CD4+ T cell DNA was sequenced using the Oncomine TCR Beta short-read assay. Using its own MiXCR run on the PCR reads, TCRdb lists one record per CDR3 protein. The sample holds fewer than 15,000 distinct CDR3 sequences, 65% to 75% seen once. Their recognized antigens are unknown. Material: CD4+ T cells from blood, cultured in vitro. The source is a human donor who had recovered from COVID-19.

V usage is TRBV12-3 or TRBV12-4 and J usage is TRBJ1-6, with D tentatively TRBD1 (6 bases). V dropped 5 bases and J dropped 6 bases, with 11 bases sitting between them. The CDR3 has 14 residues. CDR3 sequence (DNA): TGTGCCAGCAGTCTCGGACAGCCTAATTCACCCCTCCACTTT. Its translation is CASSLGQPNSPLHF.

This clonotype was counted once. This chain connects TRBV15 to TRBJ1-1; 11 positions agree with TRBD1. The CDR3 covers 15 residues. CDR1 and CDR2 from the germline V gene are LNHNV and YYDKDF (reference sequence). Trimming took 3 bases from V and 4 from J; bases not matched to a gene: 4. CDR3 nucleotides: TGTGCCACCAGCAGTGCCGGGACAGGGGGCACTGAAGCTTTCTTT. This gives the protein CATSSAGTGGTEAFF.

The table lists this clonotype with a count of one. The chain employs TRBV5-3 and TRBJ2-7; D unclear. TRBV5-3 qualifies as an ORF whose function is uncertain. The CDR3 sequence is 14 residues long. The V end lost 2 bases, the J end lost 0 bases, and 9 bases lay between the germline ends. CDR3 bases: TGTGCCAGAAGCTTATTCGCACACTCCTACGAGCAGTACTTC. Translating it yields CARSLFAHSYEQYF.

On this clonotype: An end of the junction does not agree with germline; a read error may underlie this. This CDR3 reads CGSRDQTGRPSGNTIYF. The CDR3 DNA reads TGCGGTAGCCGGGACCAGACAGGAAGACCCTCTGGAAACACCATATATTTT. This sequence joins TRBV2 and TRBJ1-3; possible D gene TRBD1, 6 bases. CDR1 and CDR2 from the germline V gene are SNHLY and FYNNEI. The CDR3 contains 17 residues.

The chain couples TRBV20-1 to TRBJ2-4, with 8 positions matching TRBD1. This CDR3 has 15 amino acids. The V gene end was trimmed by 6 bases and the J gene end by 3 bases; junction bases not matched to a gene: 10. Germline CDR1 reads DFQATT; CDR2 reads SNEGSKA (reference sequence). CDR3 residues: CSAFIRDRLKNIQYF. The CDR3 nucleotides are TGCAGTGCCTTTATTAGGGACAGGCTCAAAAACATTCAGTACTTC.

J is TRBJ1-6 and V is TRBV12-3 or TRBV12-4; D uncertain. This CDR3 has 14 amino acids. Trimming stripped 8 bases from V and 2 bases from J, with 10 bases between. Here the CDR3 reads CASRESTYNSPLHF. DNA of the CDR3: TGTGCCAGCCGAGAGAGCACCTATAATTCACCCCTCCACTTT.

This sequence joins TRBV7-2 and TRBJ2-7, with TRBD1 matching 10 bases. With 5 bases clipped from V and 3 bases from J, the junction kept 4 bases outside the gene matches. CDR3 length equals 14 residues. Germline V CDR1 and CDR2: SGHTA, FQGNSA. In nucleotides, the CDR3 is TGTGCCAGCAGCCCGGGACAGGGGTTCTACGAGCAGTACTTC. It is translated as CASSPGQGFYEQYF.

This clonotype was picked up a small number of times. The CDR3 sequence: CSAPRGGWTEAFF. In DNA, the CDR3 is TGCAGTGCCCCGCGTGGGGGTTGGACTGAAGCTTTCTTT. V and J are TRBV20-1 and TRBJ1-1; perhaps TRBD1 as D (5 bases). The germline V gene encodes CDR1 DFQATT and CDR2 SNEGSKA (reference sequence). This CDR3 contains 13 residues. Trimming removed 6 bases from V and 5 bases from J, with 16 bases in between.

This sequence joins TRBV6-2 or TRBV6-3 and TRBJ2-3, with 9 bases that match TRBD2. The CDR3 is made up of 22 amino acids. Germline CDR1 reads MNHEY; CDR2 reads SVGEGT. With 5 bases clipped from V and 4 bases from J, the junction kept 28 bases outside the gene matches. The CDR3 bases are TGTGCCAGCAGTAAGGCCCTCCGAGGGGGGAGGGCGGGAGGGCCAGGAGCAGATACGCAGTATTTT. It is translated as CASSKALRGGRAGGPGADTQYF.

This clonotype was picked up a small number of times. The CDR3 reads CASSRGASGNTIYF. DNA of the CDR3: TGTGCCAGCAGTCGGGGGGCCTCCGGAAACACCATATATTTT. This chain connects TRBV6-1 to TRBJ1-3; D is perhaps TRBD1 (6 bases). There are 14 residues in the CDR3. Germline-derived CDR1 and CDR2 are MNHNS and SASEGT. Trimming stripped 5 bases from V and 4 bases from J, with 12 bases between.

This chain joins TRBV7-9 and TRBJ1-5; a possible D gene is TRBD1 (5 bases). This CDR3 contains 14 residues. Germline CDR1 and CDR2: SEHNR and FQNEAQ (reference sequence). Trimming removed 1 base from V and 7 bases from J, with 11 bases in between. The CDR3 sequence is CASSLGGFRQPQHF. DNA of the CDR3: TGTGCCAGCAGCTTAGGGGGGTTTCGGCAGCCCCAGCATTTT.

This clonotype was counted once. The chain joins TRBV7-9 to TRBJ1-5; no firm D call. The CDR3 sequence is 16 residues long. CDR1 is SEHNR, CDR2 FQNEAQ, per germline (reference sequence). V was pared by 5 bases and J by 2 bases, with 16 bases between. CDR3 coding DNA: TGTGCCAGCAGCACGAGCCGGAGGGCTGGCAATCAGCCCCAGCATTTT. Translation: CASSTSRRAGNQPQHF.

This chain links TRBV6-5 with TRBJ2-1, with 9 bases identical to TRBD2. Germline V gene sequence: CDR1 MNHEY, CDR2 SVGAGI. This CDR3 has 16 amino acids. V dropped 2 bases and J dropped 9; count of bases not matched to a gene: 11. CDR3 protein: CASSYGLAGRGGEQFF. The CDR3 nucleotides are TGTGCCAGCAGTTACGGCCTAGCGGGACGGGGCGGTGAGCAGTTCTTC.

This chain connects TRBV11-2 to TRBJ2-7; 8 positions match TRBD1. This CDR3 comprises 13 residues. CDR1 SGHAT and CDR2 FQNNGV come from the germline V gene. Trimming at V came to 8 bases and at J to 3 bases, leaving 6 bases not matched to a gene. The DNA for the CDR3 is TGTGCCAGCGGACGGGACAGGCGCTACGAGCAGTACTTC. It encodes CASGRDRRYEQYF.

The DNA for the CDR3 is TGCAGTGCTAGAGATCCGCGCGGGAATCAGCCCCAGCATTTT. The encoded protein is CSARDPRGNQPQHF. This chain joins TRBV20-1 and TRBJ1-5; D not certain. The CDR3 extends over 14 amino acids. V was trimmed by 0 bases and J by 4 bases, leaving 10 bases between them. Germline CDR1 is DFQATT and CDR2 is SNEGSKA (reference sequence).

The rearrangement uses TRBV11-2 and TRBJ1-1; 8 bases are a match to TRBD1. Unmatched junction bases numbered 4, after V lost 6 bases and J lost 1 base. Germline V CDR1 and CDR2: SGHAT, FQNNGV. This CDR3 is built from 14 residues. CDR3 DNA: TGTGCCAGCAGTAAGACAGGGGCGAACACTGAAGCTTTCTTT. It is translated as CASSKTGANTEAFF.

The CDR3 nucleotides are TGTGCCAGCAGGAAGGACAGGACAAATCAGCCCCAGCATTTT. This sequence encodes CASRKDRTNQPQHF. The chain combines TRBV6-1 with TRBJ1-5, with 7 bases lining up with TRBD1. CDR1 is MNHNS, CDR2 SASEGT, per germline. V shed 6 bases, J shed 4 bases, and the junction held 6 bases outside the gene matches. The CDR3 totals 14 residues.

The V call is TRBV29-1, the J call TRBJ2-2; D uncertain. Trimming removed 7 bases at V and 3 bases at J, with 6 bases between. The CDR3 is made up of 11 amino acids. In germline, CDR1 is SQVTM, CDR2 ANQGSEA. CDR3 sequence reads: CSAKDTGELFF. In nucleotides, the CDR3 is TGCAGCGCCAAGGACACCGGGGAGCTGTTTTTT.

About this clonotype itself: A read error may produce the germline difference seen at one junction end. The V gene is TRBV2, the J gene TRBJ2-7, with D perhaps given as TRBD1 or TRBD2 (5 bases each). Per the germline V gene, CDR1 is SNHLY and CDR2 is FYNNEI. The CDR3 has 13 residues. DNA of the CDR3: TGTGCCAGCAGTGTCCTAGCCGATGCTACGCAGGGCTTC. Protein product: CASSVLADATQGF.

This chain uses TRBV6-2 or TRBV6-3 with TRBJ2-7; 12 nucleotides match TRBD1. The CDR3 is 16 amino acids. Germline lookup yields CDR1 MNHEY and CDR2 SVGEGT. J was trimmed by 1 base and V by 9 bases; bases with no gene match: 10. This CDR3 reads CARSLPGQGASYEQYF. The CDR3 DNA follows: TGTGCCAGGAGCCTCCCGGGACAGGGGGCTTCCTACGAGCAGTACTTC.

This clonotype showed up just a few times. J is TRBJ2-3 and V is TRBV20-1, with no clear D. The CDR3 is 12 residues long. CDR1 and CDR2 from the germline V gene are DFQATT and SNEGSKA (reference sequence). V was cut by 3 bases and J by 2 bases, with 6 bases left in between. The CDR3 sequence: CSARTTTDTQYF. CDR3 in DNA: TGCAGTGCTAGGACGACCACAGATACGCAGTATTTT.

The V gene is TRBV20-1, the J gene TRBJ2-5, with 11 bases that match TRBD2. Germline lookup yields CDR1 DFQATT and CDR2 SNEGSKA (reference sequence). The CDR3 is 13 residues long. V lost 5 bases, J lost 5 bases, and 4 bases stayed unmatched. The CDR3 DNA follows: TGCAGTGCTTCTAGCGGGAGGAGTGAGACCCAGTACTTC. As protein: CSASSGRSETQYF.

The rearrangement joins TRBV5-1 to TRBJ1-6; D may be TRBD1 (5 bases). The CDR3 covers 16 residues. Between the trimmed V and J ends, which lost 2 bases and 14 bases, there was a span of 23 bases. Germline V gene data show CDR1 as SGHRS and CDR2 as YFSETQ. CDR3 sequence: CASSFDSPSGPSSLHF. The CDR3 nucleotides are TGCGCCAGCAGCTTTGATTCTCCATCAGGGCCTAGTTCCCTCCACTTT.

This sequence joins TRBV7-2 and TRBJ2-7; D is undetermined. CDR1 is SGHTA, CDR2 FQGNSA, per germline. The CDR3 covers 14 residues. Trimming shortened V by 5 bases and J by 0 bases, and 11 bases separated the two germline ends. The CDR3 reads CASSQVHSSYEQYF. CDR3 coding DNA: TGTGCCAGCAGCCAAGTTCACAGCTCCTACGAGCAGTACTTC.

This sequence joins TRBV7-2 and TRBJ2-1; D is unclear. CDR3 size: 15 residues. V shed 5 bases and J shed 0 bases, with 11 bases lying between them. CDR1 is SGHTA, CDR2 FQGNSA, per germline. The CDR3 protein is CASSAVKSSYNEQFF. The CDR3 DNA reads TGTGCCAGCAGCGCCGTTAAGAGCTCCTACAATGAGCAGTTCTTC.

This clonotype is deemed medium-sized. The chain is built from TRBV6-2 or TRBV6-3 and TRBJ2-7, with TRBD2 matching 13 bases. The germline V gene encodes CDR1 MNHEY and CDR2 SVGEGT. The V and J ends lost 4 bases and 4 bases, in that order; junction bases with no gene match: 7. This CDR3 region has 16 residues. The CDR3 region has the DNA TGTGCCAGCAGTTTAAAGAGGACTAGCGGGGGTTACGAGCAGTACTTC. The encoded protein is CASSLKRTSGGYEQYF.